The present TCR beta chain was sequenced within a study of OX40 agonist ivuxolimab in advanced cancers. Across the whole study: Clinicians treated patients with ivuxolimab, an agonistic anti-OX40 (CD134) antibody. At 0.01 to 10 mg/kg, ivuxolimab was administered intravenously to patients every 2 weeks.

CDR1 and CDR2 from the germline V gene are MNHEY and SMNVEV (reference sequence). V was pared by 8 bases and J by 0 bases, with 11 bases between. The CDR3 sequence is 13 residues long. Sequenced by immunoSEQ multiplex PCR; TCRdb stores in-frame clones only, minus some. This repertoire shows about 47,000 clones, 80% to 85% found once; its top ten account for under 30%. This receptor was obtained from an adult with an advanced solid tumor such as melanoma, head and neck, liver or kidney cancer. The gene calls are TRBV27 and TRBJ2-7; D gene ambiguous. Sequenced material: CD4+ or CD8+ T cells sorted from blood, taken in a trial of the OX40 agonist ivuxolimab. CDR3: CASARSSSYEQYF. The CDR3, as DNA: TGTGCCAGCGCCCGCAGTAGCTCCTACGAGCAGTACTTC.